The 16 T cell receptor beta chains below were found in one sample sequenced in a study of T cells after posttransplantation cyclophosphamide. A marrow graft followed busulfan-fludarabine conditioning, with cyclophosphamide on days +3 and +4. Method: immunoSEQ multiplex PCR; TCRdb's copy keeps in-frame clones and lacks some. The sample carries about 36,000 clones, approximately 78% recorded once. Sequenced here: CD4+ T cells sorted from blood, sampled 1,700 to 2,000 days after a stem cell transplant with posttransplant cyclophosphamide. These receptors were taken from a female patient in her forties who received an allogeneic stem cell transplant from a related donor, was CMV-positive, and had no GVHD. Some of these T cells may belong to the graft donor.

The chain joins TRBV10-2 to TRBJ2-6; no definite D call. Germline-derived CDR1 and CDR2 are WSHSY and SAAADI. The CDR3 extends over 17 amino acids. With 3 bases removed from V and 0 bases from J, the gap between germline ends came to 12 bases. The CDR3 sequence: CASSENVFSSGANVLTF. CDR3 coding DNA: TGCGCCAGCAGTGAAAACGTCTTTAGCTCTGGGGCCAACGTCCTGACTTTC.

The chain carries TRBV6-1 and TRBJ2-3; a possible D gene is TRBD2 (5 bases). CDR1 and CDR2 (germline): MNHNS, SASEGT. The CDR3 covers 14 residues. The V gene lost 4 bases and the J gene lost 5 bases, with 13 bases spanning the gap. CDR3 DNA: TGTGCCAGCAGTGTCCCACTAGTGGGAGATACGCAGTATTTT. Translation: CASSVPLVGDTQYF.

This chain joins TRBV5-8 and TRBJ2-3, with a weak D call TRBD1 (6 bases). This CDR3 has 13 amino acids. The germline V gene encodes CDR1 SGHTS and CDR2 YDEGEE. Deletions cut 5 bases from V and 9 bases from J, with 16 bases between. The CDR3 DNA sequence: TGTGCCAGCAGGCAGACAGGAGGCGTCACGCAGTATTTT. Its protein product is CASRQTGGVTQYF.

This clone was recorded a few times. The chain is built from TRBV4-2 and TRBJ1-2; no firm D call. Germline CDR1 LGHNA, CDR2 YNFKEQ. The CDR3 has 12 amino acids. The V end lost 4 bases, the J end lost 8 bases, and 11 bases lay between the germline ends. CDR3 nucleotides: TGTGCCAGCAGCCCCTTTACCGGGGGCTACACCTTC. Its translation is CASSPFTGGYTF.

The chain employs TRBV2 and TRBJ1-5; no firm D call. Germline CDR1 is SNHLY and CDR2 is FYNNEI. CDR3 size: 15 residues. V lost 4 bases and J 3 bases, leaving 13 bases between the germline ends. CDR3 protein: CASSAGEVYNQPQHF. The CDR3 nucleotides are TGTGCCAGCAGTGCCGGGGAAGTCTACAATCAGCCCCAGCATTTT.

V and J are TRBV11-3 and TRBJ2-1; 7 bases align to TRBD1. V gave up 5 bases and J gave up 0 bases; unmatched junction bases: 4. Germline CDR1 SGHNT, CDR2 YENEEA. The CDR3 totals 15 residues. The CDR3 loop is CASSPRGSSYNEQFF. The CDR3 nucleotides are TGTGCCAGCAGCCCCAGGGGGAGCTCCTACAATGAGCAGTTCTTC. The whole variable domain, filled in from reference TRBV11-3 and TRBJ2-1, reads EAGVVQSPRYKIIEKKQPVAFWCNPISGHNTLYWYLQNLGQGPELLIRYENEEAVDDSQLPKDRFSAERLKGVDSTLKIQPAELGDSAVYLCASSPRGSSYNEQFFGPGTRLTVL.

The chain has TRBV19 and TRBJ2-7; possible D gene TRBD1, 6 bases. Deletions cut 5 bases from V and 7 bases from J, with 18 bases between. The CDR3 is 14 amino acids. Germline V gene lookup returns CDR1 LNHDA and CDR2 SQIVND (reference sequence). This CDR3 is CASSATATGLEQYF. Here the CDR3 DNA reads TGTGCCAGTAGTGCCACAGCCACAGGGCTAGAGCAGTACTTC. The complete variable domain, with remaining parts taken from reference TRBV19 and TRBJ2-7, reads DGGITQSPKYLFRKEGQNVTLSCEQNLNHDAMYWYRQDPGQGLRLIYYSQIVNDFQKGDIAEGYSVSREKKESFPLTVTSAQKNPTAFYLCASSATATGLEQYFGPGTRLTVT.

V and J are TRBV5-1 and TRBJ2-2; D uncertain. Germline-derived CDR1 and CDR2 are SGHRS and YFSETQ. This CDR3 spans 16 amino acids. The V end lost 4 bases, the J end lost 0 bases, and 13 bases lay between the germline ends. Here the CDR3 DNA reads TGCGCCAGCAGCAGGTGGGCAGTCGCGAACACCGGGGAGCTGTTTTTT. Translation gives CASSRWAVANTGELFF.

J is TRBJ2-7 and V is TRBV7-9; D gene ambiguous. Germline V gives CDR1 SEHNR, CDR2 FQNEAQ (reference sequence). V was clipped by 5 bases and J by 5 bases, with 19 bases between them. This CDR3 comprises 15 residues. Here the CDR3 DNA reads TGTGCCAGCAGCCCGCCTCGACGGCTAGGCAACGAGCAGTACTTC. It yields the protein CASSPPRRLGNEQYF.

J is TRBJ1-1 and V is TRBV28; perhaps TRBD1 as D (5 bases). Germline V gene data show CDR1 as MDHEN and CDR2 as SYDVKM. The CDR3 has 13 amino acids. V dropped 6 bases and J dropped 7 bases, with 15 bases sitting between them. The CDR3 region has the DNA TGTGCCAGCAGGTCGGGGGAGTTGAATGAAGCTTTCTTT. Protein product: CASRSGELNEAFF. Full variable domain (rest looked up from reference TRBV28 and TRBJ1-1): DVKVTQSSRYLVKRTGEKVFLECVQDMDHENMFWYRQDPGLGLRLIYFSYDVKMKEKGDIPEGYSVSREKKERFSLILESASTNQTSMYLCASRSGELNEAFFGQGTRLTVV.

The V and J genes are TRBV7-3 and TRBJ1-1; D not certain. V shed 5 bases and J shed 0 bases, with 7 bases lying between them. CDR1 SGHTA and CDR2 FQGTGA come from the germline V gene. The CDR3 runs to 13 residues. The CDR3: CASSPGLNTEAFF. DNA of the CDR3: TGTGCCAGCAGCCCAGGATTGAACACTGAAGCTTTCTTT.

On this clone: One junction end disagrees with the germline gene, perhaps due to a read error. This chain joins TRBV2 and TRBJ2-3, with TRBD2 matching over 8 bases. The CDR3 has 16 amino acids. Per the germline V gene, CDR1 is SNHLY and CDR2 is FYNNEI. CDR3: CASSEQAGVTQIRLNF. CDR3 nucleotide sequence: TGTGCCAGCAGTGAACAAGCGGGGGTTACACAGATACGTTTGAATTTT.

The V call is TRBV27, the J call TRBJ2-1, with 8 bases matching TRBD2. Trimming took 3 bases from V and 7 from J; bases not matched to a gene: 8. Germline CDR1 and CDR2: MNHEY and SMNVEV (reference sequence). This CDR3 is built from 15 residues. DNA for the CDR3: TGTGCCAGCAGTTTTCTCGGGGGGGCGGGGAATGAGCAGTTCTTC. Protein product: CASSFLGGAGNEQFF.

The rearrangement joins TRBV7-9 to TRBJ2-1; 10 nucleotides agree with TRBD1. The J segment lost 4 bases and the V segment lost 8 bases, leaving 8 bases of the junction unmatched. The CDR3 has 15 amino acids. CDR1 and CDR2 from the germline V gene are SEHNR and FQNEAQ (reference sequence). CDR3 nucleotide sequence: TGTGCCAGCTACCCCTGGACAGGGGGGTACAATGAGCAGTTCTTC. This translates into CASYPWTGGYNEQFF.

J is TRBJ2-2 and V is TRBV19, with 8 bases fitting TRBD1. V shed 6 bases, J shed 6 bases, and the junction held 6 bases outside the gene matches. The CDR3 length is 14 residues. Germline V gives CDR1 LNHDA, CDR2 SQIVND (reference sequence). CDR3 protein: CASRSRGPAGELFF. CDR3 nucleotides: TGTGCCAGTAGGTCCAGGGGGCCGGCCGGGGAGCTGTTTTTT.

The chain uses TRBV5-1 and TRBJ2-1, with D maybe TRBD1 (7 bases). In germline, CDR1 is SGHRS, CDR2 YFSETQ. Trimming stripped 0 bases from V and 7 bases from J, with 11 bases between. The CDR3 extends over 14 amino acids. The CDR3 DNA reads TGCGCCAGCAGCTTGGGTCCAGGGGGGAATGAGCAGTTCTTC. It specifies CASSLGPGGNEQFF.